This is a list of T cell receptor beta chains from one sample in a study of early T cells in non-severe SARS-CoV-2 infection. TCRdb re-called the 5' RACE reads through MiXCR, storing one row per CDR3 protein. The sample has some 38,000 distinct CDR3 sequences; 3% to 4% are singletons. Sequencing input: whole blood. The receptor set was obtained from an adult who was a healthcare worker with PCR-confirmed SARS-CoV-2 infection or an uninfected control (not recorded which). The CDR3 runs from the conserved cysteine through the conserved F or W. The D gene is left open where the match is weak. The listing skips clone size in some rows; elsewhere it reads once, few, many or a size class.

J gene | V gene | CDR3 length | clone size | D gene | CDR3 protein | CDR3 DNA
TRBJ1-1 | TRBV15 | 15 | many | - | CATSERKRRDMEAFF | TGTGCCACCAGCGAGAGGAAGCGGAGGGATATGGAAGCTTTCTTT
TRBJ2-3 | TRBV7-8 | 16 | - | TRBD2 | CASSLGTSGILDTQYF | TGTGCCAGCAGCTTAGGTACTAGCGGGATCTTAGATACGCAGTATTTT
TRBJ2-3 | TRBV7-3 | 15 | few | - | CASSPKLSGADTQYF | TGTGCCAGCAGCCCCAAACTTTCGGGGGCCGATACGCAGTATTTT
TRBJ2-6 | TRBV27 | 18 | many | - | CASSSPGTTPSGANVLTF | TGTGCCAGCAGTTCCCCCGGGACGACACCCTCTGGGGCCAACGTCCTGACTTTC
TRBJ2-3 | TRBV7-9 | 14 | - | TRBD2 | CASSLGEGSDTQYF | TGTGCCAGCAGCTTGGGGGAGGGCTCAGATACGCAGTATTTT
TRBJ2-1 | TRBV29-1 | 12 | - | TRBD1 | CSGHRGEGEQFF | TGCAGCGGTCACAGGGGAGAGGGTGAGCAGTTCTTC
TRBJ2-1 | TRBV11-3 | 17 | many | TRBD2 | CASSPRLGLASGNEQFF | TGTGCCAGCAGCCCTCGCTTGGGACTAGCGTCGGGCAATGAGCAGTTCTTC
TRBJ1-5 | TRBV20-1 | 17 | many | - | CSARDRASSNSNQPQHF | TGCAGTGCTAGAGATAGGGCATCAAGTAATAGCAATCAGCCCCAGCATTTT
TRBJ2-2 | TRBV28 | 16 | many | - | CASSFRPAVLAGELFF | TGTGCCAGCAGTTTTCGCCCCGCGGTTTTGGCCGGGGAGCTGTTTTTT
TRBJ1-6 | TRBV7-9 | 15 | many | - | CASSFSTQGNSPLHF | TGTGCCAGCAGCTTTAGCACCCAGGGGAATTCACCCCTCCACTTT
TRBJ2-5 | TRBV15 | 15 | - | - | CATSSDKASQGTQYF | TGTGCCACCAGCAGCGATAAGGCCTCCCAAGGGACCCAGTACTTC
TRBJ1-3 | TRBV11-3 | 14 | many | - | CASSQNFGRNTIYF | TGTGCCAGCAGCCAAAACTTTGGCCGAAACACCATATATTTT
TRBJ2-3 | TRBV20-1 | 18 | - | - | CSARGDMARTGSTDTQYF | TGCAGTGCTAGAGGCGATATGGCCCGGACGGGGTCCACAGATACGCAGTATTTT
TRBJ1-4 | TRBV29-1 | 15 | many | - | CSVGGGIATNEKLFF | TGCAGCGTTGGGGGAGGGATTGCAACTAATGAAAAACTGTTTTTT
TRBJ2-2 | TRBV28 | 14 | many | - | CASSLLSNTGELFF | TGTGCCAGCAGTTTACTTTCGAACACCGGGGAGCTGTTTTTT
TRBJ2-3 | TRBV29-1 | 15 | - | TRBD2 | CSIYRLAGPLDTQYF | TGCAGCATATACCGACTAGCGGGACCTTTGGATACGCAGTATTTT
TRBJ2-1 | TRBV5-1 | 16 | many | - | CASSLAQGVRYNEQFF | TGCGCCAGCAGCTTAGCACAGGGTGTACGCTACAATGAGCAGTTCTTC
TRBJ2-1 | TRBV3-1 | 16 | many | TRBD2 | CASSQDPPGGPNEQFF | TGTGCCAGCAGCCAAGACCCGCCGGGAGGGCCGAATGAGCAGTTCTTC
TRBJ2-2 | TRBV5-1 | 13 | many | - | CASSLVRPGELFF | TGCGCCAGCAGCTTGGTTAGACCCGGGGAGCTGTTTTTT
TRBJ2-7 | TRBV3-1 | 15 | many | - | CASSPIPGTTYEQYF | TGTGCCAGCAGCCCCATCCCTGGCACGACCTACGAGCAGTACTTC
TRBJ2-1 | TRBV12-5 | 16 | many | TRBD2 | CASGLALGSGGGEQFF | TGTGCTAGTGGTTTGGCATTGGGGAGCGGCGGGGGTGAGCAGTTCTTC
TRBJ1-1 | TRBV12-3/TRBV12-4 | 14 | many | TRBD1 | CASRLQGENTEAFF | TGTGCCAGCCGCCTGCAGGGGGAGAACACTGAAGCTTTCTTT
TRBJ2-5 | TRBV12-3/TRBV12-4 | 15 | medium-sized | - | CASSTTGNLGRTQYF | TGTGCCAGCAGTACCACAGGGAATCTCGGCAGGACCCAGTACTTC
TRBJ1-3 | TRBV12-3/TRBV12-4 | 13 | many | TRBD1 | CASIQGAGNTIYF | TGTGCCAGCATCCAGGGGGCTGGAAACACCATATATTTT
TRBJ1-2 | TRBV7-9 | 11 | many | - | CASSSNYGYTF | TGTGCCAGCTCCAGTAACTATGGCTACACCTTC
TRBJ1-1 | TRBV18 | 13 | - | - | CASSLQSNTEAFF | TGTGCCAGCTCACTACAATCGAACACTGAAGCTTTCTTT
TRBJ2-1 | TRBV12-3/TRBV12-4 | 13 | many | TRBD2 | CASSLIAGDEQFF | TGTGCCAGCAGTCTCATAGCGGGAGATGAGCAGTTCTTC
TRBJ2-1 | TRBV6-5 | 15 | many | TRBD2 | CASSPGGNPSNEQFF | TGTGCCAGCAGCCCGGGGGGTAACCCCTCCAATGAGCAGTTCTTC
TRBJ2-1 | TRBV5-6 | 13 | many | TRBD2 | CANGVAGGDEQFF | TGTGCCAACGGGGTAGCGGGAGGCGATGAGCAGTTCTTC
TRBJ2-2 | TRBV20-1 | 16 | - | - | CSARERTPGDTGELFF | TGCAGTGCTAGAGAACGGACTCCCGGGGACACCGGGGAGCTGTTTTTT
TRBJ2-1 | TRBV29-1 | 15 | many | TRBD2 | CSARTSGLSYNEQFF | TGCAGCGCACGGACTAGCGGCCTCTCCTACAATGAGCAGTTCTTC
TRBJ2-5 | TRBV6-6 | 11 | - | - | CASSYLDAQYF | TGTGCCAGCAGTTATCTCGATGCCCAGTACTTC
TRBJ1-1 | TRBV3-1 | 14 | many | - | CASSRNSRNTEAFF | TGTGCCAGCAGCCGCAATTCAAGGAACACTGAAGCTTTCTTT
TRBJ2-4 | TRBV5-6 | 19 | many | TRBD2 | CASSLGTSGIRVVKNIQYF | TGTGCCAGCAGCTTGGGGACTAGCGGGATTCGGGTTGTCAAAAACATTCAGTACTTC
TRBJ1-1 | TRBV29-1 | 13 | many | - | CSAGTGLFYEAFF | TGCAGCGCAGGGACGGGTCTGTTTTATGAAGCTTTCTTT
TRBJ2-1 | TRBV29-1 | 21 | many | - | CSVEVIGTRKGSPRKYNEQFF | TGCAGCGTTGAAGTTATCGGGACCAGAAAAGGGAGCCCCCGGAAATACAATGAGCAGTTCTTC
TRBJ1-2 | TRBV7-2 | 15 | few | TRBD1 | CASSRDREGGHGYTF | TGTGCCAGCAGTAGGGACAGGGAAGGAGGTCATGGCTACACCTTC
TRBJ2-3 | TRBV11-3 | 13 | few | - | CASSSPGLNTQYF | TGTGCCAGCAGCTCCCCTGGGCTCAATACGCAGTATTTT
TRBJ2-1 | TRBV20-1 | 15 | many | TRBD2 | CSAPRSGREWGEQFF | TGCAGTGCGCCCCGTAGCGGGAGGGAGTGGGGTGAGCAGTTCTTC
TRBJ2-7 | TRBV7-2 | 14 | - | TRBD2 | CASSSSGLAGGFYF | TGTGCCAGCAGCTCGAGCGGACTAGCGGGAGGGTTTTACTTC
TRBJ1-1 | TRBV7-2 | 11 | many | - | CASSVNTEAFF | TGTGCCAGCAGCGTGAACACTGAAGCTTTCTTT
TRBJ1-4 | TRBV25-1 | 14 | many | - | CASSDDSFNEKLFF | TGTGCCAGCAGTGACGACAGCTTTAATGAAAAACTGTTTTTT
TRBJ1-1 | TRBV18 | 13 | many | - | CASSPTPATEAFF | TGTGCCAGCTCACCAACCCCTGCCACTGAAGCTTTCTTT
TRBJ1-5 | TRBV10-3 | 16 | many | TRBD1 | CAISEPGTGPNQPQHF | TGTGCCATCAGTGAGCCTGGGACAGGTCCCAATCAGCCCCAGCATTTT
TRBJ2-2 | TRBV4-3 | 15 | many | TRBD1 | CASSQEGTGFGELFF | TGCGCCAGCAGCCAAGAAGGGACAGGCTTCGGGGAGCTGTTTTTT
TRBJ2-3 | TRBV7-3 | 14 | many | - | CASSTGISTDTQYF | TGTGCCAGCTCGACAGGTATAAGCACAGATACGCAGTATTTT
TRBJ2-4 | TRBV6-2/TRBV6-3 | 14 | - | TRBD1 | CASRPGQGASIQYF | TGTGCCAGCAGACCGGGACAGGGGGCGAGCATTCAGTACTTC
TRBJ2-1 | TRBV18 | 14 | - | TRBD2 | CASSPGLAGAEQFF | TGTGCCAGCTCACCTGGACTAGCGGGAGCTGAGCAGTTCTTC
TRBJ2-1 | TRBV24-1 | 15 | many | - | CATSDLRTQGDEQFF | TGTGCCACCAGTGATTTGCGGACACAAGGCGATGAGCAGTTCTTC
TRBJ2-6 | TRBV28 | 16 | few | TRBD2 | CASRLAGVSGANVLTF | TGTGCCAGCAGACTAGCGGGAGTCTCTGGGGCCAACGTCCTGACTTTC
TRBJ2-7 | TRBV20-1 | 16 | - | - | CSAKNPLVGVGYEQYF | TGCAGTGCTAAAAACCCCCTGGTTGGAGTCGGCTACGAGCAGTACTTC
TRBJ2-1 | TRBV29-1 | 10 | - | TRBD2 | CSAYGTKQFF | TGCAGCGCCTACGGGACTAAGCAGTTCTTC
TRBJ2-2 | TRBV4-3 | 16 | many | - | CASSQVSGVYTGELFF | TGCGCCAGCAGCCAAGTTAGTGGGGTGTACACCGGGGAGCTGTTTTTT